One sample yielded the 19 T cell receptor beta chains listed below, sequenced in a study of shared clonotypes between healthy human individuals. The assay was immunoSEQ multiplex PCR, and TCRdb's table has in-frame clones only and misses some. The table shows about 700,000 clones, with approximately 90% occurring only once. Only CD45RO-negative cells positively selected for CCR7 counted as naive CD8 cells, so terminally differentiated effector memory CD45RA+ cells were excluded. Sequencing used naive CD8+ T cells sorted from blood. Every receptor here comes from a man between 25 and 39 years old in good health.

The CDR3 nucleotides are TGTGCCAGCAGTGATATACAGAGTCCGAACCAAGAGACCCAGTACTTC. It translates to CASSDIQSPNQETQYF. V is TRBV6-1 and J is TRBJ2-5; D unclear. The CDR3 contains 16 residues. Germline-derived CDR1 and CDR2 are MNHNS and SASEGT. V was clipped by 3 bases and J by 0 bases, with 14 bases between them.

This rearrangement joins TRBV29-1 to TRBJ2-7, with D possibly being TRBD1 (6 bases). In germline, CDR1 is SQVTM, CDR2 ANQGSEA. The V end was cut by 6 bases, the J end by 7 bases, with 25 bases between. This CDR3 region has 15 residues. The CDR3: CSVLGRGTGFEEQYF. The CDR3 DNA sequence: TGCAGCGTCTTGGGTAGGGGAACAGGGTTTGAAGAGCAGTACTTC.

The chain couples TRBV28 to TRBJ1-4; D remains unclear. V lost 2 bases and J lost 2, with 0 bases in between. The CDR3 runs 12 residues. Per the germline V gene, CDR1 is MDHEN and CDR2 is SYDVKM. The CDR3 region has the DNA TGTGCCAGCAGTTTAACTAATGAAAAACTGTTTTTT. It specifies CASSLTNEKLFF.

J is TRBJ2-2 and V is TRBV6-5; D is uncertain. Trimming removed 4 bases at V and 4 bases at J, with 16 bases between. Germline values: CDR1 MNHEY, CDR2 SVGAGI. This CDR3 has 16 amino acids. CDR3 bases: TGTGCCAGCAGTTTACATACTAATCCCGCCACCGGGGAGCTGTTTTTT. Amino acids: CASSLHTNPATGELFF.

CDR3 nucleotides: TGCGCCAGCAGCCTGGGGACAGGGGGAACTCAGCCCCAGCATTTT. This translates into CASSLGTGGTQPQHF. This chain links TRBV4-1 with TRBJ1-5, with 11 bases lining up with TRBD1. In germline, CDR1 is MGHRA, CDR2 YSYEKL. There are 15 residues in the CDR3. J was trimmed by 6 bases and V by 4 bases; bases with no gene match: 5.

Worth noting for this clone: The junction shows a germline mismatch at one end, possibly a read error. V gene TRBV27 combines with J gene TRBJ1-1; D may be TRBD1 (6 bases). Looked up from germline, CDR1 is MNHEY and CDR2 is SMNVEV (reference sequence). The CDR3 covers 15 residues. This CDR3 reads CASSSLGHANAEAFF. CDR3 nucleotide sequence: TGTGCCAGCAGTTCCTTGGGACACGCGAACGCTGAAGCTTTCTTT.

This rearrangement joins TRBV7-9 to TRBJ2-7; no firm D call. The germline V gene encodes CDR1 SEHNR and CDR2 FQNEAQ (reference sequence). V shed 7 bases and J shed 2 bases, with 18 bases lying between them. The CDR3 is 15 amino acids. The CDR3, as DNA: TGTGCCAGCACGGAACGGGCAGCTTCTACCTACGAGCAGTACTTC. This sequence encodes CASTERAASTYEQYF.

The genes are TRBV27 and TRBJ1-2; possibly TRBD1 for D (6 bases). The V gene lost 8 bases and the J gene lost 3 bases, with 16 bases spanning the gap. This CDR3 has 14 amino acids. Germline V gene sequence: CDR1 MNHEY, CDR2 SMNVEV (reference sequence). The CDR3 sequence is CASANYRVDYGYTF. CDR3 coding DNA: TGTGCCAGCGCAAACTACAGGGTTGACTATGGCTACACCTTC.

The V and J genes are TRBV28 and TRBJ1-1, with D uncertain. The V gene lost 6 bases and the J gene lost 5 bases, with 7 bases spanning the gap. The germline gives CDR1 MDHEN, CDR2 SYDVKM. There are 11 residues in the CDR3. The CDR3 region is CASRSITEAFF. As DNA, the CDR3 is TGTGCCAGCAGATCTATTACTGAAGCTTTCTTT.

The J gene is TRBJ2-7, the V gene TRBV28, with D perhaps matching TRBD2 (5 bases). The CDR3 runs 14 residues. V was trimmed by 6 bases and J by 2 bases, leaving 14 bases between them. Germline V gene sequence: CDR1 MDHEN, CDR2 SYDVKM. DNA of the CDR3: TGTGCCAGCAGCCGCTTCGAGGGAACCTACGAGCAGTACTTC. It encodes CASSRFEGTYEQYF.

V gene TRBV7-9 combines with J gene TRBJ2-1, with TRBD2 as a possible D gene (5 bases). The V gene's germline CDR1 is SEHNR and CDR2 FQNEAQ (reference sequence). The V and J ends lost 6 bases and 6 bases respectively, with 18 bases between them. The CDR3 spans 15 residues. CDR3 in DNA: TGTGCCAGCAGTTATACTAGTTCTCGCACCAATGAGCAGTTCTTC. Protein product: CASSYTSSRTNEQFF.

A word on this clone: Other DNA sequences in this specimen translate into the identical CDR3. The genes are TRBV7-9 and TRBJ2-7; TRBD2 matches 9 bases. The CDR3 length is 14 residues. Germline values: CDR1 SEHNR, CDR2 FQNEAQ (reference sequence). V lost 4 bases to trimming and J lost 2 bases; unmatched junction nucleotides: 3. The CDR3 DNA reads TGTGCCAGCAGCTCGACTAGCGGAGCCTACGAGCAGTACTTC. Translating gives CASSSTSGAYEQYF.

This clone is a singleton in its sample. The J gene is TRBJ1-4, the V gene TRBV11-2, with 8 bases fitting TRBD1. The CDR3 sequence is 16 residues long. J was trimmed by 5 bases and V by 0 bases; bases with no gene match: 5. Germline loops: CDR1 SGHAT, CDR2 FQNNGV. The CDR3 DNA reads as TGTGCCAGCAGCTTAGATTTGGGACAGGCAAATGAAAAACTGTTTTTT. Translating it yields CASSLDLGQANEKLFF.

CDR3 sequence (DNA): TGTGCCAGTAGTGCCCCACTAGGTCCAATCTACAATGAGCAGTTCTTC. Residues: CASSAPLGPIYNEQFF. The V call is TRBV19, the J call TRBJ2-1, with a tentative D call TRBD2 (5 bases). In germline, CDR1 is LNHDA, CDR2 SQIVND (reference sequence). This CDR3 has 16 residues. Trimming took off 5 bases at V and 3 bases at J, with 17 bases between the two ends.

The V gene is TRBV30, the J gene TRBJ2-7, with 7 bases identical to TRBD2. Germline loops: CDR1 GTSNPN, CDR2 SVGIG (reference sequence). J gave up 0 bases and V 0 bases, and 5 bases lay outside the gene matches. The CDR3 runs 15 residues. The CDR3 DNA reads TGTGCCTGGAGTGTAGCAGCGGGAAGCTCCTACGAGCAGTACTTC. The encoded protein is CAWSVAAGSSYEQYF.

This sequence joins TRBV4-3 and TRBJ2-2; no clear D. Per germline, CDR1 LGHNA and CDR2 YSLEER. V lost 0 bases, J lost 6 bases, and 2 bases lay in between. This CDR3 has 12 amino acids. CDR3 in DNA: TGCGCCAGCAGCCAAGATCCCGGGGAGCTGTTTTTT. Its protein is CASSQDPGELFF.

The chain joins TRBV11-2 to TRBJ2-1; D is ambiguous. Germline CDR1 SGHAT, CDR2 FQNNGV. V lost 4 bases to trimming and J lost 10 bases, with 11 bases between them. The CDR3 length is 12 residues. CDR3 DNA sequence: TGTGCCAGCAGCTCCCTGGAGCGAGAGCAGTTCTTC. Residues: CASSSLEREQFF.

The chain employs TRBV7-9 and TRBJ2-3, with 7 bases that match TRBD2. Germline CDR1 is SEHNR and CDR2 is FQNEAQ (reference sequence). The V and J ends lost 5 bases and 5 bases, in that order; junction bases with no gene match: 13. CDR3 length: 16 amino acids. This CDR3 is CASSPPSGLERDTQYF. The CDR3 DNA reads TGTGCCAGCAGCCCTCCTAGCGGACTGGAAAGAGATACGCAGTATTTT.

CDR3 residues: CASSIDPTGGTGTQYF. CDR3 DNA sequence: TGTGCCAGTAGTATAGATCCCACAGGGGGGACTGGTACGCAGTATTTT. The gene calls are TRBV19 and TRBJ2-3; 8 nucleotides match TRBD1. V was clipped by 0 bases and J by 8 bases; unmatched bases: 10. CDR3 size: 16 residues. Germline V lookup: CDR1 LNHDA, CDR2 SQIVND (reference sequence).